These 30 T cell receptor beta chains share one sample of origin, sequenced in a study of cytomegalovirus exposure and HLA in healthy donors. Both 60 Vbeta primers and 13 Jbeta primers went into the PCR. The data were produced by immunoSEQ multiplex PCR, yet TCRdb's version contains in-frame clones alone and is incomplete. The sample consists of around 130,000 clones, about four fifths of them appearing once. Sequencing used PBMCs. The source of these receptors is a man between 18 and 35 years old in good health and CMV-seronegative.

The CDR3 here is CASSQWKRGEHTGELFF. CDR3 DNA sequence: TGCGCCAGCAGCCAATGGAAACGGGGGGAACACACCGGGGAGCTGTTTTTT. V is TRBV4-3 and J is TRBJ2-2; 7 bases are a match to TRBD2. V shed 2 bases and J 3 bases; nucleotides not matched to a gene: 9. From germline, CDR1 is LGHNA and CDR2 YSLEER. The CDR3 totals 17 residues.

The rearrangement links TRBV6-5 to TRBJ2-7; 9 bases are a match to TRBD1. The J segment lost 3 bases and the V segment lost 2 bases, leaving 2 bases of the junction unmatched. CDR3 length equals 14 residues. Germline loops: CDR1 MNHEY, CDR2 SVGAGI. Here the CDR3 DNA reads TGTGCCAGCAGTTACCGGGACAGGGTCTACGAGCAGTACTTC. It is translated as CASSYRDRVYEQYF.

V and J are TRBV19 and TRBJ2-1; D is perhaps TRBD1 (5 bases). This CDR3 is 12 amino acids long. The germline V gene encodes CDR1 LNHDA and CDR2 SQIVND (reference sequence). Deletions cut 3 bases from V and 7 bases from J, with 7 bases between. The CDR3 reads CASSMAGNEQFF. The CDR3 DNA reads TGTGCCAGTAGTATGGCAGGGAATGAGCAGTTCTTC.

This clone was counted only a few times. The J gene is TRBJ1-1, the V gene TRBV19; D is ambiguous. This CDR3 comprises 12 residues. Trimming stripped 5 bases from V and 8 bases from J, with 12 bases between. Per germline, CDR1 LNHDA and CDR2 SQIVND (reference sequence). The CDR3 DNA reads TGTGCCAGTAGTCGACTGTCACACGAAGCTTTCTTT. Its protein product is CASSRLSHEAFF. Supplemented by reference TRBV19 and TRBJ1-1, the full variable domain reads DGGITQSPKYLFRKEGQNVTLSCEQNLNHDAMYWYRQDPGQGLRLIYYSQIVNDFQKGDIAEGYSVSREKKESFPLTVTSAQKNPTAFYLCASSRLSHEAFFGQGTRLTVV.

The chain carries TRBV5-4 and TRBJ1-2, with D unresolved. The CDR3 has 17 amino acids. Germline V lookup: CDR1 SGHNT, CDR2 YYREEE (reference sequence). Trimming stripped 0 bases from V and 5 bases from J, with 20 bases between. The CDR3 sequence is CASSLGSDLGFGYGYTF. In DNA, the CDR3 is TGTGCCAGCAGCTTGGGGTCAGACCTAGGCTTTGGTTATGGCTACACCTTC.

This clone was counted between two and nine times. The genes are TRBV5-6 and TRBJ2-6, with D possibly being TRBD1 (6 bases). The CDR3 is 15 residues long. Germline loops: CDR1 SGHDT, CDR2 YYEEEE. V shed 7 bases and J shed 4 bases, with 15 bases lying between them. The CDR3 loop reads CASGVTGSGANVLTF. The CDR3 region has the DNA TGTGCCAGCGGGGTGACAGGCTCAGGGGCCAACGTCCTGACTTTC.

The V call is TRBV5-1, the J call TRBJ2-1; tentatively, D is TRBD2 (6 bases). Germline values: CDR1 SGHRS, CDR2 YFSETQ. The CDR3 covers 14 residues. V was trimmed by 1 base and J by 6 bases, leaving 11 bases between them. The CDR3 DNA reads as TGCGCCAGCAGCTTGCTTCTAGCGTCCAATGAGCAGTTCTTC. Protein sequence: CASSLLLASNEQFF.

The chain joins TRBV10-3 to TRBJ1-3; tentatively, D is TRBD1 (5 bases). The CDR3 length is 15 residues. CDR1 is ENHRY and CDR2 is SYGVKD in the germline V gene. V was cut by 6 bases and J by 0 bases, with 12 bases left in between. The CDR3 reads CAISTQAGSGNTIYF. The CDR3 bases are TGTGCCATCAGCACACAGGCCGGCTCTGGAAACACCATATATTTT.

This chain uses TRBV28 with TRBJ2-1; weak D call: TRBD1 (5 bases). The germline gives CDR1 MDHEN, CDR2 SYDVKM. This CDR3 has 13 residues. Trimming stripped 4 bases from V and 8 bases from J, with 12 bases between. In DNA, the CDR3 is TGTGCCAGCAGTTCCGGCAGGGTCTATGAGCAGTTCTTC. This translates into CASSSGRVYEQFF.

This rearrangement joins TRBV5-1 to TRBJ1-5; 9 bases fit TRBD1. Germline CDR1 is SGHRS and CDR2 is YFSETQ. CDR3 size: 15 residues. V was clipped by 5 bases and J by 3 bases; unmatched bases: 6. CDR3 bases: TGCGCCAGCAGTAGGGGACAGGGCCTCAATCAGCCCCAGCATTTT. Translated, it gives CASSRGQGLNQPQHF.

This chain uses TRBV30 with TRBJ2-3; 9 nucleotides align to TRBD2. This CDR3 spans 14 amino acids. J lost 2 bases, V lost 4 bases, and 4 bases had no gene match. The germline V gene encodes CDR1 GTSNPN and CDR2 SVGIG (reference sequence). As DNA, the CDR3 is TGTGCCTGGACTAGCGGGGCCACCACAGATACGCAGTATTTT. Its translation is CAWTSGATTDTQYF.

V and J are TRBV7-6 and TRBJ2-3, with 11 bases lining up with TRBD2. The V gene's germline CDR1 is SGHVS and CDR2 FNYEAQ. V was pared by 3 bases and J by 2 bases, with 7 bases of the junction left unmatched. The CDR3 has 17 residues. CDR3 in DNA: TGTGCCAGCAGCTTGGGGACTAGCGGTCTATTCACAGATACGCAGTATTTT. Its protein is CASSLGTSGLFTDTQYF.

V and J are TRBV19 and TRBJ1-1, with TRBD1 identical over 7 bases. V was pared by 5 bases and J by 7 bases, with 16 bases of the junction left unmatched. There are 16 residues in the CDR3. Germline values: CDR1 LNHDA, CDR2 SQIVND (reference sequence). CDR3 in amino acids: CASSRRPGTATSEAFF. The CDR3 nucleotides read TGTGCCAGTAGTCGACGGCCCGGGACAGCCACTAGTGAAGCTTTCTTT.

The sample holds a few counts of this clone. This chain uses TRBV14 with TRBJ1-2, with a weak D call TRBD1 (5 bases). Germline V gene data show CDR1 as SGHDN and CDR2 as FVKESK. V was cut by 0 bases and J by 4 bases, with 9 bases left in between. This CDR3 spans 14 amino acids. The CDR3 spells CASSQDTGPYGYTF. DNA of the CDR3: TGTGCCAGCAGCCAAGACACAGGACCCTATGGCTACACCTTC.

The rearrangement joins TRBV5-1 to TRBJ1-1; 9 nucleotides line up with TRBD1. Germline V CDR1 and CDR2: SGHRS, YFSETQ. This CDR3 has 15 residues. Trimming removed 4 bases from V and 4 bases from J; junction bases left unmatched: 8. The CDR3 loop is CASSEMDRGGTEAFF. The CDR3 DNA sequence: TGCGCCAGCAGCGAAATGGACAGGGGAGGCACTGAAGCTTTCTTT.

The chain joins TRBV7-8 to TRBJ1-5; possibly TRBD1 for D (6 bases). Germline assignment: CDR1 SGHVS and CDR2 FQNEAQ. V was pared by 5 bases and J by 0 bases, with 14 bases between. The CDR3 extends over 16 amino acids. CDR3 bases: TGTGCCAGCAGCCTCCTGCAGGGGAATAGCAATCAGCCCCAGCATTTT. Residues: CASSLLQGNSNQPQHF.

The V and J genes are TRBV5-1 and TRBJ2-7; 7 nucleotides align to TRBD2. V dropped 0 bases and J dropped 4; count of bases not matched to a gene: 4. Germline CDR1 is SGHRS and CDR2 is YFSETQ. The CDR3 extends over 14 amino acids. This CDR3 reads CASSLVREGYEQYF. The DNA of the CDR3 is TGCGCCAGCAGCTTGGTTAGGGAGGGGTACGAGCAGTACTTC.

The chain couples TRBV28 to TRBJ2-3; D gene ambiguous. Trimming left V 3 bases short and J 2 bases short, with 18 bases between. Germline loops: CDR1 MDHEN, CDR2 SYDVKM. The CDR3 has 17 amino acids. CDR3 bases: TGTGCCAGCAGTTTTCCGTGGCGAGGCGAGATCACAGATACGCAGTATTTT. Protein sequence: CASSFPWRGEITDTQYF.

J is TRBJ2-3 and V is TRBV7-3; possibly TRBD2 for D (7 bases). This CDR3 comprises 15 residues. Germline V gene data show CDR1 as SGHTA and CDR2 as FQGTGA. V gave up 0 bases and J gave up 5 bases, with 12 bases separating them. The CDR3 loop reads CASSLTGGRGDTQYF. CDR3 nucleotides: TGTGCCAGCAGCTTAACCGGGGGGCGTGGAGATACGCAGTATTTT.

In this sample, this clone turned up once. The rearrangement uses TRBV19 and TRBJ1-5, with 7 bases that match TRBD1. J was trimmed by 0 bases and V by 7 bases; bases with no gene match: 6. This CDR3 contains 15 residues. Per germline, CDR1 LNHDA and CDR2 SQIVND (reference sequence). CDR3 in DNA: TGTGCCAGTACCGGGACAGCGTCTAGCAATCAGCCCCAGCATTTT. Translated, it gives CASTGTASSNQPQHF.

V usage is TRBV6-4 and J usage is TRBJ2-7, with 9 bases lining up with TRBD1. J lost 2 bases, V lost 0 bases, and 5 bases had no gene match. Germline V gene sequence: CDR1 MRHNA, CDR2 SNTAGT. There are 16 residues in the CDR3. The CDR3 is CASSDSWTGVTYEQYF. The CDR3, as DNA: TGTGCCAGCAGTGACTCATGGACAGGGGTGACCTACGAGCAGTACTTC.

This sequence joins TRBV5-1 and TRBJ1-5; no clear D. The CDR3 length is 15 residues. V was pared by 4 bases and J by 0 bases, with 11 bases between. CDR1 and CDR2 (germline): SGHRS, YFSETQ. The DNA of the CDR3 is TGCGCCAGCAGCCTACCATATTATAGCAATCAGCCCCAGCATTTT. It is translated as CASSLPYYSNQPQHF.

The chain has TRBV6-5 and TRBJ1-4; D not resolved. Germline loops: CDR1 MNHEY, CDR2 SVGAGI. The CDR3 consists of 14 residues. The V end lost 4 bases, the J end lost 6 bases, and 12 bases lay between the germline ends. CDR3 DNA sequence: TGTGCCAGCAGTTTAGTACGGGTCGATGAAAAACTGTTTTTT. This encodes CASSLVRVDEKLFF.

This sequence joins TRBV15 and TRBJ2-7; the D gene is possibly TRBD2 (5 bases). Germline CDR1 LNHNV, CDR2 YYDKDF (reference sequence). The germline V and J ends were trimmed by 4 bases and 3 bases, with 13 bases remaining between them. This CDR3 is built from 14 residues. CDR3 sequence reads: CATSTDAEDYEQYF. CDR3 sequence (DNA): TGTGCCACCAGCACCGACGCGGAGGACTACGAGCAGTACTTC.

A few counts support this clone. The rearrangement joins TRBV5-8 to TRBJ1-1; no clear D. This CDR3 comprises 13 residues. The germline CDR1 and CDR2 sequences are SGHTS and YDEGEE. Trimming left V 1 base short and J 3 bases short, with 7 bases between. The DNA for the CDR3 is TGTGCCAGCAGCTTGAACCGGGACACTGAAGCTTTCTTT. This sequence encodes CASSLNRDTEAFF.

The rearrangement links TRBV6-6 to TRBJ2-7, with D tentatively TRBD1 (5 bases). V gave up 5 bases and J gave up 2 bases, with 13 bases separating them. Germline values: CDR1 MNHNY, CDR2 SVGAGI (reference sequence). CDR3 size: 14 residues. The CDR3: CASSPATAAYEQYF. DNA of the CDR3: TGTGCCAGCAGTCCCGCGACAGCCGCCTACGAGCAGTACTTC.

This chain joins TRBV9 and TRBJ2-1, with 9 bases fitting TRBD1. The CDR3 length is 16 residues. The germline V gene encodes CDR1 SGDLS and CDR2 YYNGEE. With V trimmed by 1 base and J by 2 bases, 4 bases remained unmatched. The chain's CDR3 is CASSVLGQGTYNEQFF. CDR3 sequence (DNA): TGTGCCAGCAGCGTACTGGGACAGGGCACCTACAATGAGCAGTTCTTC.

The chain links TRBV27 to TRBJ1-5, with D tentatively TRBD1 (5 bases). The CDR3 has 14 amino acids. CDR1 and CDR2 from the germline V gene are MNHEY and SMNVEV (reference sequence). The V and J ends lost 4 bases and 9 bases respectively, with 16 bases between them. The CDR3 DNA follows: TGTGCCAGCAGTTATCGGGGGGGAAGTAGGCCCCAGCATTTT. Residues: CASSYRGGSRPQHF.

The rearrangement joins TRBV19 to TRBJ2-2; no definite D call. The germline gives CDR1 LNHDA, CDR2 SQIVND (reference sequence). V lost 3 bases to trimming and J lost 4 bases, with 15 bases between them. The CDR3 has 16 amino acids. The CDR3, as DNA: TGTGCCAGTAGTATCGTAGGCAGGTCGACCACCGGGGAGCTGTTTTTT. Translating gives CASSIVGRSTTGELFF.

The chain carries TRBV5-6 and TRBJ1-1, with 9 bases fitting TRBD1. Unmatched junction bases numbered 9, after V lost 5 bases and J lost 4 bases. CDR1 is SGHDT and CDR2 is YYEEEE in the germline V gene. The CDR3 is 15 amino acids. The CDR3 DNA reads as TGTGCCAGCAGTTATGCCGGGACAGGGACCACTGAAGCTTTCTTT. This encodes CASSYAGTGTTEAFF.